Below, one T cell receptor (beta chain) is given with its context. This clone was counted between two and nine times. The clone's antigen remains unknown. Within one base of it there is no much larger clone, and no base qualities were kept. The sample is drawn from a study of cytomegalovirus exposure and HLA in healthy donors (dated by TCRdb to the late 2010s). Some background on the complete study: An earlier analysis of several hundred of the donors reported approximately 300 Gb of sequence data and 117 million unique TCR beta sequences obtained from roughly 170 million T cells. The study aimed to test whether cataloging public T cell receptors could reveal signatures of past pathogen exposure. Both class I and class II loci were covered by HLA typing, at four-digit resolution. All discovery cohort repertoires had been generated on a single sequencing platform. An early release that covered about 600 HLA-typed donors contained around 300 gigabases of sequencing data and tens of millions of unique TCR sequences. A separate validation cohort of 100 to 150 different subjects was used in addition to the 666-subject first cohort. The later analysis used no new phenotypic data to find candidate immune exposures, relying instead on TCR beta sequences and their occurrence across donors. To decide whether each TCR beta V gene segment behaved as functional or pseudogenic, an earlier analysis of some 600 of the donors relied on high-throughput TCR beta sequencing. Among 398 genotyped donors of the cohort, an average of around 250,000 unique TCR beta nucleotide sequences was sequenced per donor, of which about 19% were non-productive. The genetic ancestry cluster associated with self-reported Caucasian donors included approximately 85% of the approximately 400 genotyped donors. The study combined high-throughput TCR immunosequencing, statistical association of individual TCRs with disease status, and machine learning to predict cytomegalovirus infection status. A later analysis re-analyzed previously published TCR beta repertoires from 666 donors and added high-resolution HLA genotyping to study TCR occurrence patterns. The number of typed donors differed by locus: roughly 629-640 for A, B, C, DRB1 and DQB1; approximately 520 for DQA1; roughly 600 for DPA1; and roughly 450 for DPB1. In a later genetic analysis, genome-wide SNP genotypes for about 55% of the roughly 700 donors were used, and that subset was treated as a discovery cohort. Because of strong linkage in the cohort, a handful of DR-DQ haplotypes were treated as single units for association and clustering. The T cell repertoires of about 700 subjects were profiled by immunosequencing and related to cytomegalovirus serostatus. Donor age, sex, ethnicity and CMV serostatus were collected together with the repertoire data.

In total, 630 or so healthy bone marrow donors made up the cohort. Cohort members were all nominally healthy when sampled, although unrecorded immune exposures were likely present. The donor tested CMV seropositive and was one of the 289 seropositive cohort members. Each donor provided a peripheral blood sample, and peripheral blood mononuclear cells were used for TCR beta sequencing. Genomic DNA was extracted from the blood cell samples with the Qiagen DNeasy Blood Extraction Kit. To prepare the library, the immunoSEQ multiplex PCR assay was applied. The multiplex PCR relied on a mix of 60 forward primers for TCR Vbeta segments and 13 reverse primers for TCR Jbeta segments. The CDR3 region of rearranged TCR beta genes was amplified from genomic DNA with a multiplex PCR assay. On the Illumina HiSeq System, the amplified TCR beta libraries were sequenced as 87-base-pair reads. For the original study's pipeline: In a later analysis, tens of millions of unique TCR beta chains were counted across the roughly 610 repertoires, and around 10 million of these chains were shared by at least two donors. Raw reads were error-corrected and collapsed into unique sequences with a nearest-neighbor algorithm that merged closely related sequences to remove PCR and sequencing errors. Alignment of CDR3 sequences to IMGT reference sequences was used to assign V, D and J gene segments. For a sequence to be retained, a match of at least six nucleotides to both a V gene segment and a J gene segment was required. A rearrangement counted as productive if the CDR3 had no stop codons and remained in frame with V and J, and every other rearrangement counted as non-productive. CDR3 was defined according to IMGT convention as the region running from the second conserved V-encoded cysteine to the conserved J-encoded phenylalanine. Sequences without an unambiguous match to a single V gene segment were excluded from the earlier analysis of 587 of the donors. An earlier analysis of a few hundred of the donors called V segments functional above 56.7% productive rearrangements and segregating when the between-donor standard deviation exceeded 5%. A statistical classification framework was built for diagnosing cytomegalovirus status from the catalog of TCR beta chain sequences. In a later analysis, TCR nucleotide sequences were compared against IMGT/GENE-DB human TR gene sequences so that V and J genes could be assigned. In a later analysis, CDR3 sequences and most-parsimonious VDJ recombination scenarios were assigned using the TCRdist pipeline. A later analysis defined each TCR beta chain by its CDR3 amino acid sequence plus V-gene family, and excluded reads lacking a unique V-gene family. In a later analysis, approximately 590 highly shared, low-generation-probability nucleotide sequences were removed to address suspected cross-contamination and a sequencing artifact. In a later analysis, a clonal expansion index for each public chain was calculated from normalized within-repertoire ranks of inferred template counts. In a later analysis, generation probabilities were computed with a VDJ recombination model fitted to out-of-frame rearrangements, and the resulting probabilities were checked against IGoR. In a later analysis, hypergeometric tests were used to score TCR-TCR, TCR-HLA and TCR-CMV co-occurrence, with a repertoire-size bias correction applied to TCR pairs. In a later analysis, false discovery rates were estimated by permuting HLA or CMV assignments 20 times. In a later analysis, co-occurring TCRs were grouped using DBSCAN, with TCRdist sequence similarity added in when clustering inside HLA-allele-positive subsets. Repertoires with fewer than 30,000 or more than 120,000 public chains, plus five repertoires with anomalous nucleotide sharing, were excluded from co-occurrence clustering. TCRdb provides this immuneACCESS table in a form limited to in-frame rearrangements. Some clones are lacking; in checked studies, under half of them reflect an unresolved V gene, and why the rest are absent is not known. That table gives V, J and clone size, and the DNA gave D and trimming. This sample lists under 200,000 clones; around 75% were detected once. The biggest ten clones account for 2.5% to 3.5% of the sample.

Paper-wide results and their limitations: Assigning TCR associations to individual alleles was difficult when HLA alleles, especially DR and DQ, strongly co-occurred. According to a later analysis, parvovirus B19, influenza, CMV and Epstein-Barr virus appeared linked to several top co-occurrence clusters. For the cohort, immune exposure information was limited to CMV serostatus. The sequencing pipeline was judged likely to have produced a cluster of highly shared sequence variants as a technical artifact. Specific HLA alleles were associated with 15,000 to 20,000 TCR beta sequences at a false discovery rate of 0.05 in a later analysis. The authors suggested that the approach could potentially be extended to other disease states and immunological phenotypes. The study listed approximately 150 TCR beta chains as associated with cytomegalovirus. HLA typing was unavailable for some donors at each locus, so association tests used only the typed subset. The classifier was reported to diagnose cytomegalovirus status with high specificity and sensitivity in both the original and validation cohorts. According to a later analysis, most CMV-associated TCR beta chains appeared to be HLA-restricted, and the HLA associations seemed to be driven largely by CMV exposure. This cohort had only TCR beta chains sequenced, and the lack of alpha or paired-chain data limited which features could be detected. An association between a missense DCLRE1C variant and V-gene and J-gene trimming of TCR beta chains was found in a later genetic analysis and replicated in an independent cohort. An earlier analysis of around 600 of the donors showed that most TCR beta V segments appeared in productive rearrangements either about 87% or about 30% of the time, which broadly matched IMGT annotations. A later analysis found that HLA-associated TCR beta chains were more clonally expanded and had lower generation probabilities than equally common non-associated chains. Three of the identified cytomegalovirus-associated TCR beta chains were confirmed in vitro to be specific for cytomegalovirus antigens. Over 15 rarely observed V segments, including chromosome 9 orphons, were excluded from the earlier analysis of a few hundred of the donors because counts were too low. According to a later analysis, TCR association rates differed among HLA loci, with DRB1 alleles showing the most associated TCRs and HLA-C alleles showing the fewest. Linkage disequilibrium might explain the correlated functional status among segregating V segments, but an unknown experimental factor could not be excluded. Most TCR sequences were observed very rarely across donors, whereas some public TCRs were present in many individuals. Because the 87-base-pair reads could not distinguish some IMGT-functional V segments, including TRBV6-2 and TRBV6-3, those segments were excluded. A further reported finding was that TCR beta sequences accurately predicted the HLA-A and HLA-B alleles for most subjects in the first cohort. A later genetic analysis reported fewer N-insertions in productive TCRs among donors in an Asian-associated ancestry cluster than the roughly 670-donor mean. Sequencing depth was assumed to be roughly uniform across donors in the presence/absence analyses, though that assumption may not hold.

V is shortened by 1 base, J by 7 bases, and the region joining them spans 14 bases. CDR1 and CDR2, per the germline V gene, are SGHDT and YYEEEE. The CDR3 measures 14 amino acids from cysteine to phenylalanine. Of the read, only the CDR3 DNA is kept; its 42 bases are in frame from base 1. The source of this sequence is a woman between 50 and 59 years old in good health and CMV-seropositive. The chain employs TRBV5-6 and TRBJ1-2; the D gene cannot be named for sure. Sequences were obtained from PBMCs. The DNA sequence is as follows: TGTGCCAGCAGCTTGATTCCTCACTCCGGTGGCTACACCTTC. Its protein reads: CASSLIPHSGGYTF.